The 20 T cell receptor beta chains reported below all come from one sample, sequenced in a study of cytomegalovirus exposure and HLA in healthy donors. This table comes from immunoSEQ multiplex PCR, and its TCRdb copy is limited to in-frame clones, with some not included. The sample includes approximately 59,000 clones, 93% of them seen just once. Sequencing was done on a sample of PBMCs. The source is a woman between 18 and 29 years old in good health and CMV-seropositive.

This clone is a singleton in its sample. The V call is TRBV4-1, the J call TRBJ1-2; D is ambiguous. Trimming stripped 1 base from V and 4 bases from J, with 16 bases between. The CDR3 spans 16 residues. Per the germline V gene, CDR1 is MGHRA and CDR2 is YSYEKL. CDR3 in amino acids: CASSQATATLFYGYTF. In nucleotides, the CDR3 is TGCGCCAGCAGCCAAGCCACCGCCACTCTTTTCTATGGCTACACCTTC.

The chain has TRBV27 and TRBJ2-7; no reliable D call. V lost 5 bases to trimming and J lost 3 bases, with 11 bases between them. This CDR3 contains 13 residues. Germline V gene data show CDR1 as MNHEY and CDR2 as SMNVEV (reference sequence). The CDR3 here is CASSPNLGYEQYF. CDR3 bases: TGTGCCAGCAGTCCAAACCTAGGCTACGAGCAGTACTTC.

The CDR3 region is CASSQDYIAVAKNIQYF. CDR3 DNA sequence: TGCGCCAGCAGCCAAGATTATATCGCAGTAGCCAAAAACATTCAGTACTTC. The J gene is TRBJ2-4, the V gene TRBV4-3; D uncertain. Germline V lookup: CDR1 LGHNA, CDR2 YSLEER. V lost 0 bases and J lost 0, with 12 bases in between. This CDR3 region has 17 residues.

The J gene is TRBJ1-5, the V gene TRBV10-2; D is unresolved. Trimming cost V 3 bases and J 9 bases, with 9 bases left between them. CDR3 length: 12 amino acids. Germline assignment: CDR1 WSHSY and CDR2 SAAADI. The CDR3 DNA sequence: TGCGCCAGCAGTGATACTACGGGGCCCCAGCATTTT. This translates into CASSDTTGPQHF.

This chain joins TRBV2 and TRBJ2-7; 7 positions agree with TRBD1. The length of the CDR3 is 13 residues. CDR1 and CDR2 (germline): SNHLY, FYNNEI. V lost 6 bases and J lost 5; bases outside the gene matches: 7. CDR3 in amino acids: CASSRQGRNEQYF. CDR3 bases: TGTGCCAGCAGCCGACAGGGTAGGAACGAGCAGTACTTC.

The chain links TRBV30 to TRBJ1-6; D is uncertain. Germline-derived CDR1 and CDR2 are GTSNPN and SVGIG (reference sequence). Trimming took 0 bases from V and 6 from J, leaving 6 bases between them. This CDR3 spans 13 amino acids. The chain's CDR3 is CAWSVHSNSPLHF. CDR3 sequence (DNA): TGTGCCTGGAGTGTACACAGTAATTCACCCCTCCACTTT.

V and J are TRBV27 and TRBJ1-5; 8 nucleotides agree with TRBD1. This CDR3 spans 13 amino acids. The junction had 3 bases not matched to a gene; V was cut back by 5 bases and J by 6 bases. From germline, CDR1 is MNHEY and CDR2 SMNVEV (reference sequence). CDR3 DNA: TGTGCCAGCAGTACAGGGGGAGGTCAGCCCCAGCATTTT. Its protein is CASSTGGGQPQHF.

CDR3: CASSLGRNAGNTIYF. In nucleotides, the CDR3 is TGTGCCAGCAGCCTTGGGAGAAACGCTGGAAACACCATATATTTT. The chain recombines TRBV7-8 with TRBJ1-3; the D is unclear. The CDR3 extends over 15 amino acids. Germline V gene sequence: CDR1 SGHVS, CDR2 FQNEAQ. Trimming took 5 bases from V and 2 from J, leaving 13 bases between them.

The rearrangement uses TRBV5-1 and TRBJ1-4; no firm D call. The V end was cut by 0 bases, the J end by 0 bases, with 6 bases between. Germline V gives CDR1 SGHRS, CDR2 YFSETQ. This CDR3 has 15 amino acids. CDR3 coding DNA: TGCGCCAGCAGCTTGGTCCCTGCAACTAATGAAAAACTGTTTTTT. Translated, it gives CASSLVPATNEKLFF.

V gene TRBV5-4 combines with J gene TRBJ2-7, with a possible D match to TRBD2 (5 bases). The V end was cut by 4 bases, the J end by 6 bases, with 14 bases between. There are 13 residues in the CDR3. Per germline, CDR1 SGHNT and CDR2 YYREEE (reference sequence). CDR3: CASSPAAGSEQYF. For the CDR3, the DNA is TGTGCCAGCAGCCCCGCGGCGGGTTCCGAGCAGTACTTC.

V gene TRBV5-4 combines with J gene TRBJ2-1, with D maybe TRBD1 (5 bases). Trimming took 4 bases from V and 7 from J, leaving 18 bases between them. CDR1 and CDR2 from the germline V gene are SGHNT and YYREEE (reference sequence). This CDR3 has 15 residues. The CDR3 region is CASSQGEGIGNEQFF. In DNA, the CDR3 is TGTGCCAGCAGCCAAGGGGAAGGGATCGGGAATGAGCAGTTCTTC.

The V gene is TRBV4-1, the J gene TRBJ2-2; a possible D gene is TRBD1 (6 bases). Germline-derived CDR1 and CDR2 are MGHRA and YSYEKL. Between the trimmed V and J ends, which lost 0 bases and 4 bases, there was a span of 15 bases. The CDR3 is 17 residues long. CDR3 in DNA: TGCGCCAGCAGCCAAGATTCCCAGAGGGGGAGCACCGGGGAGCTGTTTTTT. Translation gives CASSQDSQRGSTGELFF.

Here the CDR3 DNA reads TGTGCCAGCATTGAAAAATGGGGCGAAGAGACCCAGTACTTC. This gives the protein CASIEKWGEETQYF. The chain is built from TRBV27 and TRBJ2-5; possible D gene TRBD1, 5 bases. CDR1 and CDR2 from the germline V gene are MNHEY and SMNVEV (reference sequence). The CDR3 has 14 residues. V was pared by 7 bases and J by 3 bases, with 15 bases between.

This clone came up a few times. This CDR3 reads CASSRLDYEQYF. The CDR3 region has the DNA TGTGCCAGCAGCCGGCTAGACTACGAGCAGTACTTC. This chain links TRBV7-6 with TRBJ2-7; no definite D call. Trimming stripped 5 bases from V and 3 bases from J, with 8 bases between. This CDR3 is built from 12 residues. Per germline, CDR1 SGHVS and CDR2 FNYEAQ. Full variable domain (remainder filled in from reference TRBV7-6 and TRBJ2-7): GAGVSQSPRYKVTKRGQDVALRCDPISGHVSLYWYRQALGQGPEFLTYFNYEAQQDKSGLPNDRFSAERPEGSISTLTIQRTEQRDSAMYRCASSRLDYEQYFGPGTRLTVT.

The CDR3 nucleotides read TGTGCCAGCAGAGCAGGGTCTGGGGCCAACGTCCTGACTTTC. Encoded protein: CASRAGSGANVLTF. The V gene is TRBV9, the J gene TRBJ2-6; TRBD1 might be the D (5 bases). Trimming took off 5 bases at V and 1 base at J, with 7 bases between the two ends. Per germline, CDR1 SGDLS and CDR2 YYNGEE. This CDR3 is built from 14 residues.

The chain links TRBV6-4 to TRBJ2-3; 12 positions match TRBD2. Germline values: CDR1 MRHNA, CDR2 SNTAGT. The CDR3 length is 15 residues. The V segment lost 3 bases and the J segment 4 bases; nucleotides outside the gene matches: 2. The CDR3 bases are TGTGCCAGCAGTGAAGGACTAGCGGGGTCAGATACGCAGTATTTT. Protein sequence: CASSEGLAGSDTQYF.

The chain employs TRBV19 and TRBJ1-4, with D perhaps TRBD1 (5 bases). The CDR3 runs to 18 residues. Trimming shortened V by 5 bases and J by 11 bases, and 30 bases separated the two germline ends. Germline V gene data show CDR1 as LNHDA and CDR2 as SQIVND (reference sequence). The CDR3 protein is CASSRSTVSLGGSVKLFF. CDR3 bases: TGTGCCAGTAGTCGATCGACGGTGAGCTTGGGGGGTTCGGTGAAACTGTTTTTT. Using reference TRBV19 and TRBJ1-4 for the parts outside the CDR3, the full variable domain is DGGITQSPKYLFRKEGQNVTLSCEQNLNHDAMYWYRQDPGQGLRLIYYSQIVNDFQKGDIAEGYSVSREKKESFPLTVTSAQKNPTAFYLCASSRSTVSLGGSVKLFFGSGTQLSVL.

The genes are TRBV14 and TRBJ2-5; D is perhaps TRBD2 (6 bases). With 0 bases removed from V and 4 bases from J, the gap between germline ends came to 15 bases. CDR1 SGHDN and CDR2 FVKESK come from the germline V gene. The CDR3 length is 16 residues. The DNA for the CDR3 is TGTGCCAGCAGCCAAGATCTTGTCCTAGCGCGAGAGACCCAGTACTTC. Translation gives CASSQDLVLARETQYF.

CDR3 nucleotide sequence: TGTGCCAGCAGCTTAGCGAGAGGAAGGTACGAGCAGTACTTC. Translation: CASSLARGRYEQYF. The V gene is TRBV7-2, the J gene TRBJ2-7; D gene ambiguous. This CDR3 comprises 14 residues. The V gene lost 0 bases and the J gene lost 4 bases, with 10 bases spanning the gap. Germline values: CDR1 SGHTA, CDR2 FQGNSA.

V usage is TRBV28 and J usage is TRBJ1-1; maybe TRBD1 (5 bases). Trimming removed 7 bases at V and 4 bases at J, with 10 bases between. CDR3 size: 12 residues. The germline V gene has CDR1 MDHEN and CDR2 SYDVKM. The CDR3 DNA reads TGTGCCAGCAATTCGGGGGGCACTGAAGCTTTCTTT. Its protein is CASNSGGTEAFF. The full variable domain, with the rest looked up from reference TRBV28 and TRBJ1-1, is DVKVTQSSRYLVKRTGEKVFLECVQDMDHENMFWYRQDPGLGLRLIYFSYDVKMKEKGDIPEGYSVSREKKERFSLILESASTNQTSMYLCASNSGGTEAFFGQGTRLTVV.